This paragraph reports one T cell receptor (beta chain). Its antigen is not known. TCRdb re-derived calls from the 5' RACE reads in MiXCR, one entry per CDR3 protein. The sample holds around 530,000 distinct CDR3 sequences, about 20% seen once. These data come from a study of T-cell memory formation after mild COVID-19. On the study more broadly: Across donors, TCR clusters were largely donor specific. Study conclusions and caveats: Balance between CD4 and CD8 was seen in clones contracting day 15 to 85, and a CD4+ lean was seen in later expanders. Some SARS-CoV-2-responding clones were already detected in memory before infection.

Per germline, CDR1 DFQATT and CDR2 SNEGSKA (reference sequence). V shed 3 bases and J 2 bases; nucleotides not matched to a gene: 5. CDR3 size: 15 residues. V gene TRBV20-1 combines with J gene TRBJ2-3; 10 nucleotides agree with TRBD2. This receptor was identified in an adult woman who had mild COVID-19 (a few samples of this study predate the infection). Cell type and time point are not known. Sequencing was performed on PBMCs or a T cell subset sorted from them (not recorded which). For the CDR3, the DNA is TGCAGTGCTAGTCCAACTAGCGGGAACACAGATACGCAGTATTTT. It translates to CSASPTSGNTDTQYF.